Included here is one TCR beta chain sequence, with context. Its antigen remains unknown. This sample is drawn from a study of T cell repertoires in cytomegalovirus infection. Looking at the study overall: HLA-C-restricted CMV epitopes, recently identified, and well-studied HLA-B-restricted ones were used by the study. Signatures in public TCR beta sequences pointed to both CMV infection and matching HLA type. Study-level points and caveats: HLA-C-restricted CMV-specific TCR beta clonotypes prevailed in the ex vivo response. There were carriers of CMV plus the relevant HLA, and cumulative public TCR beta family frequency identified them.

Each CDR3 protein is one row after TCRdb ran MiXCR on the reads. The sample shows about 900,000 distinct CDR3 sequences, approximately 31% of them seen only once. Material: cultured CD8+ T cells from PBMCs, obtained from culture after CMV antigen stimulation. The sequence came from a human donor in good health (CMV status not recorded). Some clones in this sample may be carry-over from other donors' samples.

CDR3 in DNA: TGTGCCAGCAGCCACGACAGGGTGGATCCCAATCAGCCCCAGCATTTT. It encodes CASSHDRVDPNQPQHF. The chain combines TRBV6-2 or TRBV6-3 with TRBJ1-5; 7 nucleotides agree with TRBD1. J lost 3 bases, V lost 6 bases, and 11 bases had no gene match. Germline loops: CDR1 MNHEY, CDR2 SVGEGT. The CDR3 has 16 residues.